This TCR beta chain was sequenced for a study of cytomegalovirus exposure and HLA in healthy donors. Study background: Genetic ancestry analysis placed about 80% of the 400 or so donors that were genotyped in the Caucasian-associated cluster.

60 Vbeta and 13 Jbeta primers were used in PCR. The protocol was immunoSEQ multiplex PCR, while the TCRdb copy is restricted to in-frame clones and leaves out a portion. The sample consists of about 99,000 clones, 65% to 85% of them appearing once. Study conclusions and caveats: Some TCR beta chains (164 of them) were listed as cytomegalovirus-associated. According to a later analysis, donors in an Asian-associated ancestry cluster reportedly had fewer N-insertions than the approximately 720-donor mean.

Germline V gene sequence: CDR1 SGHVS, CDR2 FQNEAQ. This CDR3 is built from 16 residues. Trimming cost V 2 bases and J 7 bases, with 15 bases left between them. A note on this clone: Its target is not known.

This clonotype was sampled from a man aged 40-50 years in good health and CMV-seronegative. This chain joins TRBV7-8 and TRBJ1-6; D is possibly TRBD1 (6 bases). The sample consisted of PBMCs. In DNA form, the CDR3 reads TGTGCCAGCAGCTTAATGTCCCAGGGGCTGAATTCACCCCTCCACTTT. It is translated as CASSLMSQGLNSPLHF.